This T cell receptor beta chain was captured in a study of blood T cells in healthy people across ages. Next came a second PCR, run for about 6 to 11 cycles, which used a sample-barcoded 5' primer along with a J-beta primer mix. TCRdb reprocessed the 5' RACE reads via MiXCR and lists one record per CDR3 protein. Of around 400,000 distinct CDR3 sequences listed, over 45% are singletons. V was clipped by 5 bases and J by 2 bases, with 10 bases between them. The CDR3 runs to 14 residues. Germline V CDR1 and CDR2: MDHEN, SYDVKM. J is TRBJ2-4 and V is TRBV28; D possibly corresponds to TRBD1 (6 bases). Sample: blood. This clonotype originated in a man between 60 and 75 years old in good health. The CDR3 is CASSPRGTKNIQYF. Written as DNA, the CDR3 is TGTGCCAGCAGTCCCAGGGGTACCAAAAACATTCAGTACTTC.